The present T cell receptor beta chain was sequenced within a study of blood T cell repertoires in COVID-19. Clones were read by immunoSEQ multiplex PCR, and TCRdb kept only the in-frame ones, dropping some. The table includes about 220,000 clones, roughly 90% detected once. Assignment of participants to cohorts was predicated upon participant-reported clinical history. This receptor was identified in a woman in her twenties or thirties who had recovered from COVID-19. The specimen sequenced was PBMCs or T cells enriched from blood (not recorded which).

The CDR3 DNA reads as TGTGCCAGCAGCCTTCCCCCGGGGACAGGCAGTGAAAAACTGTTTTTT. It is translated as CASSLPPGTGSEKLFF. The rearrangement links TRBV3-1 (or the pseudogene TRBV3-2) to TRBJ1-4, with 8 nucleotides matching TRBD1. CDR1 is LGHDT, CDR2 YNNKEL, per germline (reference sequence). The CDR3 contains 16 residues. V was pared by 4 bases and J by 7 bases, with 11 bases of the junction left unmatched.